This T cell receptor beta chain was recorded in a study of cytomegalovirus exposure and HLA in healthy donors. This clone was counted only a few times. Its target is not known. The trim removed 0 bases at V and 5 bases at J, leaving 1 base unmatched. The CDR3 extends over 13 amino acids. Germline loops: CDR1 SGHRS, CDR2 YFSETQ. Findings and limits, study-wide: As a later analysis showed, several of the most significant clusters appeared to be linked to common viral pathogens. In a later analysis, HLA-associated beta chains showed higher expansion and lower generation probabilities than comparable chains. Earlier findings revealed that most TCR beta V segments proved productive either about 87% or about 30% of the time. Follow-up analysis later connected one missense variant in DCLRE1C with trimming of TCR beta V- and J-genes.

13 Jbeta primers and 60 Vbeta primers were used for the PCR. Produced via immunoSEQ multiplex PCR; TCRdb's table is partial and in-frame only. There are some 100,000 clones in the sample; 60% to 85% occur only once, and over 9.5% lies in the top ten. The source of this sequence is a man aged 45 to 65 in good health and CMV-seronegative. The specimen was PBMCs. V gene TRBV5-1 combines with J gene TRBJ2-7, with 8 bases lining up with TRBD1. This CDR3 is CASSLGQGNEQYF. CDR3 bases: TGCGCCAGCAGCTTGGGACAGGGGAACGAGCAGTACTTC.